This T cell receptor beta chain came from a study of OX40 agonist ivuxolimab in advanced cancers. The data were produced by immunoSEQ multiplex PCR, yet TCRdb's version contains in-frame clones alone and is incomplete. The table lists some 78,000 clones, approximately 90% of them singletons, with 0.4% to 0.6% in the top ten. Germline V lookup: CDR1 SGHTA, CDR2 FQGNSA. The CDR3 totals 12 residues. Trimming shortened V by 1 base and J by 3 bases, and 2 bases separated the two germline ends. This specimen was CD4+ or CD8+ T cells sorted from blood, taken in a trial of the OX40 agonist ivuxolimab. The chain links TRBV7-2 to TRBJ2-3, with D unresolved. The sequence was obtained from an adult with an advanced solid tumor such as melanoma, head and neck, liver or kidney cancer. The CDR3 reads CASSLETDTQYF. The CDR3 nucleotides are TGTGCCAGCAGCTTAGAAACAGATACGCAGTATTTT.